The 16 T cell receptor beta chains given below trace back to one sample, sequenced in a study of shared clonotypes between healthy human individuals. Produced via immunoSEQ multiplex PCR; TCRdb's table is partial and in-frame only. Among under 600,000 clones listed, roughly four fifths were seen once. The sample comprised PBMCs. The receptors here all came from a woman in her thirties or forties in good health. Some clones in this sample may be carry-over from other donors' samples.

This chain links TRBV7-2 with TRBJ2-3, with TRBD2 matching 7 bases. V lost 5 bases to trimming and J lost 0 bases; unmatched junction nucleotides: 5. The CDR3 contains 15 residues. In germline, CDR1 is SGHTA, CDR2 FQGNSA. The CDR3: CASSTTSASTDTQYF. In nucleotides, the CDR3 is TGTGCCAGCAGCACCACTAGCGCTAGCACAGATACGCAGTATTTT.

The V and J genes are TRBV5-1 and TRBJ2-6; D is uncertain. Looked up from germline, CDR1 is SGHRS and CDR2 is YFSETQ. The CDR3 covers 15 residues. Trimming removed 5 bases from V and 2 bases from J, with 11 bases in between. In nucleotides, the CDR3 is TGCGCCAGCAGATTAGTCCTCGCTGGGGCCAACGTCCTGACTTTC. Amino acids: CASRLVLAGANVLTF.

The chain carries TRBV2 and TRBJ2-7, with a weak D call TRBD1 (6 bases). This CDR3 contains 12 residues. V lost 5 bases and J lost 7, with 12 bases in between. Germline assignment: CDR1 SNHLY and CDR2 FYNNEI. The CDR3 reads CASSKQGGEQYF. In DNA, the CDR3 is TGTGCCAGCAGTAAACAGGGCGGGGAGCAGTACTTC. Together with reference TRBV2 and TRBJ2-7, the CDR3 gives the full variable domain: EPEVTQTPSHQVTQMGQEVILRCVPISNHLYFYWYRQILGQKVEFLVSFYNNEISEKSEIFDDQFSVERPDGSNFTLKIRSTKLEDSAMYFCASSKQGGEQYFGPGTRLTVT.

The chain combines TRBV14 with TRBJ2-1; TRBD2 agrees at 13 bases. The trim removed 4 bases at V and 7 bases at J, leaving 13 bases unmatched. Germline V gene lookup returns CDR1 SGHDN and CDR2 FVKESK. There are 18 residues in the CDR3. Here the CDR3 DNA reads TGTGCCAGCAGCCCGGCCGGACTAGCGGGAGTTGTGGCGAATGAGCAGTTCTTC. This encodes CASSPAGLAGVVANEQFF.

The V and J genes are TRBV19 and TRBJ1-2; TRBD1 agrees at 12 bases. V shed 5 bases, J shed 7 bases, and the junction held 5 bases outside the gene matches. Germline CDR1 and CDR2: LNHDA and SQIVND (reference sequence). This CDR3 is built from 14 residues. CDR3 sequence reads: CASSPGQGALGYTF. In DNA, the CDR3 is TGTGCCAGTAGTCCGGGACAGGGGGCTCTTGGCTACACCTTC.

V usage is TRBV27 and J usage is TRBJ2-2; the D is unclear. The germline V gene has CDR1 MNHEY and CDR2 SMNVEV (reference sequence). The CDR3 totals 17 residues. Trimming removed 0 bases at V and 6 bases at J, with 17 bases between. CDR3 loop: CASSLSNRPAGPGELFF. The DNA of the CDR3 is TGTGCCAGCAGTTTATCGAATAGGCCGGCAGGCCCCGGGGAGCTGTTTTTT.

The gene calls are TRBV6-5 and TRBJ2-7; 7 nucleotides line up with TRBD1. V was pared by 0 bases and J by 2 bases, with 1 base of the junction left unmatched. Germline V gene sequence: CDR1 MNHEY, CDR2 SVGAGI. The CDR3 totals 14 residues. The CDR3 region is CASSYSTGTYEQYF. CDR3 bases: TGTGCCAGCAGTTACTCGACAGGGACCTACGAGCAGTACTTC.

The CDR3, as DNA: TGTGCCAGCAGCGCATTAGCGGGAGGTCTTGGCGGGGAGCTGTTTTTT. It codes for CASSALAGGLGGELFF. The rearrangement uses TRBV7-3 and TRBJ2-2, with 10 bases that match TRBD2. The CDR3 consists of 16 residues. Germline CDR1 and CDR2: SGHTA and FQGTGA. Trimming took 5 bases from V and 7 from J; bases not matched to a gene: 10.

This chain uses TRBV28 with TRBJ2-7; the match to TRBD1 covers 8 bases. Trimming removed 5 bases from V and 1 base from J; junction bases left unmatched: 13. Germline values: CDR1 MDHEN, CDR2 SYDVKM. The length of the CDR3 is 17 residues. CDR3 nucleotide sequence: TGTGCCAGCAGTCGAGGCACAACGGGACAGGTGTCCTACGAGCAGTACTTC. Its protein is CASSRGTTGQVSYEQYF.

Worth noting for this clone: Just one base apart from a much larger clone, this may be a read error. This rearrangement joins TRBV29-1 to TRBJ2-2; a weak D match, TRBD2 (5 bases). V was shortened by 3 bases and J by 3 bases, with 8 bases between the two germline ends. The CDR3 is 13 residues long. Germline values: CDR1 SQVTM, CDR2 ANQGSEA. CDR3 DNA: TGCAGCGTTGACGGGCGGGACACCGGGGAGCTGTTTTTT. This codes for CSVDGRDTGELFF.

J is TRBJ1-3 and V is TRBV9; D call uncertain. Trimming removed 0 bases at V and 0 bases at J, with 19 bases between. Germline V CDR1 and CDR2: SGDLS, YYNGEE. The CDR3 is 19 amino acids. CDR3: CASSVAPTPIYSSGNTIYF. The CDR3 nucleotides are TGTGCCAGCAGCGTAGCCCCGACCCCCATCTATAGCTCTGGAAACACCATATATTTT.

The chain has TRBV28 and TRBJ2-7; 8 nucleotides line up with TRBD1. With V trimmed by 6 bases and J by 2 bases, 9 bases remained unmatched. The germline V gene encodes CDR1 MDHEN and CDR2 SYDVKM. The CDR3 consists of 15 residues. Here the CDR3 DNA reads TGTGCCAGCAGCATCTCGACAGGGGACGCCTACGAGCAGTACTTC. It specifies CASSISTGDAYEQYF. Drawing the rest from reference TRBV28 and TRBJ2-7, the complete variable domain is DVKVTQSSRYLVKRTGEKVFLECVQDMDHENMFWYRQDPGLGLRLIYFSYDVKMKEKGDIPEGYSVSREKKERFSLILESASTNQTSMYLCASSISTGDAYEQYFGPGTRLTVT.

This clone is a singleton in its sample. This chain links TRBV10-3 with TRBJ2-7; 9 bases match TRBD1. This CDR3 region has 15 residues. The V gene's germline CDR1 is ENHRY and CDR2 SYGVKD. Trimming cost V 3 bases and J 5 bases; bases outside gene matches: 8. The CDR3: CAISDPTGGRDEQYF. The CDR3 bases are TGTGCCATCAGTGACCCGACAGGGGGACGGGACGAGCAGTACTTC.

The rearrangement uses TRBV6-1 and TRBJ1-3; D not resolved. Trimming cost V 2 bases and J 0 bases, with 11 bases left between them. Germline-derived CDR1 and CDR2 are MNHNS and SASEGT. This CDR3 is 16 amino acids long. CDR3 nucleotide sequence: TGTGCCAGCAGTGAACAGCCAGGCAACTCTGGAAACACCATATATTTT. Protein: CASSEQPGNSGNTIYF.

This rearrangement joins TRBV19 to TRBJ1-4; perhaps TRBD1 as D (6 bases). Trimming cost V 6 bases and J 13 bases, with 15 bases left between them. Germline V gene sequence: CDR1 LNHDA, CDR2 SQIVND (reference sequence). This CDR3 comprises 12 residues. DNA of the CDR3: TGTGCCAGTAGCCCCACAGGGATCGGACTGTTTTTT. Translation gives CASSPTGIGLFF.

This clone appeared a few times. The chain couples TRBV28 to TRBJ2-4, with D unresolved. CDR3 length equals 14 residues. Germline CDR1 MDHEN, CDR2 SYDVKM. With 3 bases removed from V and 6 bases from J, the gap between germline ends came to 12 bases. CDR3 region: CASSLGSTRNIQYF. The CDR3 DNA reads TGTGCCAGCAGTTTGGGTAGCACGCGAAACATTCAGTACTTC.